A selection of T cell receptor beta chains follows, all from one sample in a study of regulatory T cells in long-lasting Graves disease. MiXCR was run by TCRdb on the multiplex PCR reads, yielding one entry per CDR3 protein. Counted here are roughly 420,000 distinct CDR3 sequences, about a sixth occurring once; the ten biggest clones make up 23%. The same sample was also studied in work on T cells in Graves' hyperthyroidism and ophthalmopathy.

The sequenced sample was peripheral blood mononuclear cells (PBMCs), obtained at new diagnosis, from a patient treated with antithyroid drugs. All receptors derive from a woman aged 18-29 years with Graves disease. Both conserved end residues are part of each CDR3. D genes are given only for firm matches. Size is stated for part of the rows, as once, few or many counts, or as a class when the clone is expanded.

d_call j_call clone_size v_call cdr3_aa cdr3_nt
. TRBJ1-2 many TRBV2 CASTQREAHKEGYTF TGTGCCAGCACCCAAAGGGAGGCCCACAAAGAGGGCTACACCTTC
. TRBJ2-7 many TRBV10-3 CAISESEHGEQYF TGTGCCATCAGTGAGTCGGAACATGGCGAGCAGTACTTC
. TRBJ2-7 . TRBV25-1 CARRSGEQYF TGTGCCAGGAGGTCGGGCGAGCAGTACTTC
. TRBJ2-7 many TRBV27 CASSFFGSEQYF TGTGCCAGCAGTTTTTTTGGGAGCGAGCAGTACTTC
TRBD1 TRBJ2-3 many TRBV18 CASSPTGGYTDTQYF TGTGCCAGCTCGCCGACAGGGGGATACACAGATACGCAGTATTTT
. TRBJ2-3 many TRBV2 CASRDTDTQYF TGTGCCAGCAGAGACACAGATACGCAGTATTTT
. TRBJ1-1 . TRBV20-1 CSATDGTEAFF TGCAGCGCGACCGACGGCACTGAAGCTTTCTTT
. TRBJ1-6 . TRBV6-5 CASSYGDNSPLHF TGTGCCAGCAGTTACGGGGATAATTCACCCCTCCACTTT
TRBD1 TRBJ2-3 many TRBV12-3/TRBV12-4 CASSSSTGANTDTQYF TGTGCCAGCAGTTCCTCGACAGGGGCCAACACAGATACGCAGTATTTT
. TRBJ1-3 . TRBV7-2 CASSSTYLNTIYF TGTGCCAGCAGCTCTACCTATTTGAACACCATATATTTT
TRBD2 TRBJ2-1 . TRBV4-1 CASSRNKREDSYNEQFF TGCGCCAGCAGCCGGAATAAGCGGGAGGACTCCTACAATGAGCAGTTCTTC
TRBD1 TRBJ2-7 . TRBV19 CASTPPPGTGGYEQYF TGTGCCAGTACCCCACCCCCCGGGACAGGGGGGTACGAGCAGTACTTC
. TRBJ2-1 . TRBV14 CASSQKSYGGLQFF TGTGCCAGCAGCCAAAAATCTTATGGGGGATTGCAGTTCTTC
TRBD1 TRBJ1-1 many TRBV12-3/TRBV12-4 CASSLFRDRATEAFF TGTGCCAGCAGTTTATTTAGAGACAGGGCTACTGAAGCTTTCTTT
. TRBJ2-4 many TRBV12-3/TRBV12-4 CASSAGSAKNIQYF TGTGCCAGCAGCGCGGGGTCGGCCAAAAACATTCAGTACTTC
. TRBJ2-1 . TRBV7-9 CASSLEYFNEQFF TGTGCCAGCAGCTTAGAATACTTCAATGAGCAGTTCTTC
TRBD1 TRBJ2-1 many TRBV7-9 CASSLWTGGSGEQFF TGTGCCAGCAGCTTATGGACAGGGGGGTCGGGTGAGCAGTTCTTC
. TRBJ2-7 . TRBV6-2/TRBV6-3 CASSYSRSSYEQYF TGTGCCAGCAGTTACTCTCGGAGCTCCTACGAGCAGTACTTC
. TRBJ1-4 . TRBV10-3 CATSLDRDEKLFF TGTGCCACCTCCCTCGACAGAGATGAAAAACTGTTTTTT
TRBD2 TRBJ2-7 . TRBV9 CASSDGGTSGGSYEQYF TGTGCCAGCAGCGATGGGGGGACTAGCGGGGGCTCCTACGAGCAGTACTTC